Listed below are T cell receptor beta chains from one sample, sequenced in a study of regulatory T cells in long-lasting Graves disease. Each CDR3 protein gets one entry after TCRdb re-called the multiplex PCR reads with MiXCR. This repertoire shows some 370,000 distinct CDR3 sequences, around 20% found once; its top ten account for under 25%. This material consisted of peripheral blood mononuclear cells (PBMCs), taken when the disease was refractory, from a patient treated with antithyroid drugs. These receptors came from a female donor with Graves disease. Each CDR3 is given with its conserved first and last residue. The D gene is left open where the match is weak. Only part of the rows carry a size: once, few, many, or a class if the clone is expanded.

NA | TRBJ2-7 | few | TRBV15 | TGTGCCACCAGCAAGAGCTCTTACGAGCAGTACTTC | CATSKSSYEQYF
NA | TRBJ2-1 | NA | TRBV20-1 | TGCAGTGCTAGAGCCGGAGGTGGGAATGAGCAGTTCTTC | CSARAGGGNEQFF
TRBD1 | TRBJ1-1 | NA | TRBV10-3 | TGTGCCATCACCCGGGACAGGCAGTTACGGGACACTGAAGCTTTCTTT | CAITRDRQLRDTEAFF
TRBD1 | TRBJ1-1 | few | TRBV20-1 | TGCAGTGCTAGAGAGTTGCAGGGGGACACTGAAGCTTTCTTT | CSARELQGDTEAFF
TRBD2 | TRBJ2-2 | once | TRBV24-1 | TGTGCCACCAGTGACACGAAGTCTAGCGGGAGCTTCTACGGGGAGCTGTTTTTT | CATSDTKSSGSFYGELFF
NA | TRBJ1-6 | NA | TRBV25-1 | TGTGCCAGCCGCAGAGGGTTGGATTCACCCCTCCACTTT | CASRRGLDSPLHF
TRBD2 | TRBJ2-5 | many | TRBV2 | TGTGCCAGCAGTGAATGGAAGGGACTAGCGGGAGAGTCTGAGACCCAGTACTTC | CASSEWKGLAGESETQYF
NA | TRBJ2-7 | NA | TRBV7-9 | TGTGCCAGCAGCCAGACCGGGGGACACGAGCAGTACTTC | CASSQTGGHEQYF
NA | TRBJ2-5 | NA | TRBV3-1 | TGTGCCAGCAGCCAAGGGACAGTTTTAACGGGGAGCCAAGAGACCCAGTACTTC | CASSQGTVLTGSQETQYF
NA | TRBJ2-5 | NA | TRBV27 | TGTGCCAGCACCAAGAGGGGGGAGAGAGAGACCCAGTACTTC | CASTKRGERETQYF
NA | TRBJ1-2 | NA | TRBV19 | TGTGCCAGTAGTACCAGGGAAGGGAGTGGCTACACCTTC | CASSTREGSGYTF
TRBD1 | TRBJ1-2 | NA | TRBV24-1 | TGTGCCACCAGTGAGGGACAGGGCGACTATGGCTACACCTTC | CATSEGQGDYGYTF
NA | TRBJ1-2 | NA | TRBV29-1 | TGCAGCGGTGTGGGCAGTAACTATGGCTACACCTTC | CSGVGSNYGYTF
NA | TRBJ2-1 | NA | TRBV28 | TGTGCCAGCAGTCCGATGACTGATTCCCACAATGAGCAGTTCTTC | CASSPMTDSHNEQFF
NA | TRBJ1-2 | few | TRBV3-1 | TGTGCCAGCAGCCAAGAAGATCAGGGCCTTTTTCCGGGCTACACCTTC | CASSQEDQGLFPGYTF
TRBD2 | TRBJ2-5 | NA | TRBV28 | TGTGCCGGATACACGACTAGCGGGAGTCACGAGACCCAGTACTTC | CAGYTTSGSHETQYF
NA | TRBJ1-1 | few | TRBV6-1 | TGTGTCAGCAGCGCCTCGGCGGCTAACACTGAAGCTTTCTTT | CVSSASAANTEAFF
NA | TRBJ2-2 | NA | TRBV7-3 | TGTGCCAGCAGCCGGGTTGGAGGGAACACCGGGGAGCTGTTTTTT | CASSRVGGNTGELFF
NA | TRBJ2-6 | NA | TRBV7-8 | TGTGCCAGCAGCTTCCACCGGGACACTGGGGCCAACGTCCTGACTTTC | CASSFHRDTGANVLTF
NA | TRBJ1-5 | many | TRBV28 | TGTGCCAGCAGTTCCCCGACCGGTAGCAATCAGCCCCAGCATTTT | CASSSPTGSNQPQHF
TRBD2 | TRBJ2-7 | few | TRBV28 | TGTGCCAGCCGAGCTAGCGGACTAGTCTACGAGCAGTACTTC | CASRASGLVYEQYF
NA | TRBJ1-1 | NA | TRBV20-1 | TGCAGTGCTAGAGATTACTTACAGGGCATGAACACTGAAGCTTTCTTT | CSARDYLQGMNTEAFF
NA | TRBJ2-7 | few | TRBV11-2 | TGTGCCAGCAGCCCCGGGACGGTTACCTACGAGCAGTACTTC | CASSPGTVTYEQYF
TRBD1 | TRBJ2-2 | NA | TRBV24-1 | TGTGCCACCAGTGACTGGACAGGGGGTGACACCGGGGAGCTGTTTTTT | CATSDWTGGDTGELFF
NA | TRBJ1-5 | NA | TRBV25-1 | TGTGCCAGCAGTGAATTGGGGGATGGCGGTCAGCCCCAGCATTTT | CASSELGDGGQPQHF
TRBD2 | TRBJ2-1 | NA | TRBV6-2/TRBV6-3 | TGTGCCAGCAGTGAAACCCCGGGACTAGCGGGGGACTTCAATGAGCAGTTCTTC | CASSETPGLAGDFNEQFF